These 24 T cell receptor beta chains were all obtained from the same sample, sequenced in a study of identical twins. In TCRdb, the 5' RACE reads were re-called with MiXCR into one record per CDR3 protein. The data hold 450,000 or so distinct CDR3 sequences, with around 24% observed a single time. This sample was shared with a second study, whose subject was T cells expressing NK-cell markers.

Sequenced input: CD4+ T cells sorted from blood. The receptor set was obtained from a woman aged 18-29 years in good health.

In this sample, this clonotype turned up a few times. The chain has TRBV7-8 and TRBJ1-2; no definite D call. Germline V gene sequence: CDR1 SGHVS, CDR2 FQNEAQ. V lost 0 bases and J 4 bases, leaving 9 bases between the germline ends. The CDR3 covers 14 residues. CDR3 in amino acids: CASSLATAVYGYTF. Written as DNA, the CDR3 is TGTGCCAGCAGCTTAGCGACGGCGGTCTATGGCTACACCTTC.

This clonotype was observed many times. V usage is TRBV20-1 and J usage is TRBJ1-1; D perhaps matches TRBD1 (5 bases). V lost 0 bases, J lost 7 bases, and 15 bases lay in between. This CDR3 spans 14 amino acids. Per germline, CDR1 DFQATT and CDR2 SNEGSKA (reference sequence). Written as DNA, the CDR3 is TGCAGTGCTAGAGATGGGACGAGGTTGATTGAAGCTTTCTTT. Protein product: CSARDGTRLIEAFF.

This clonotype has just a few counts. The chain is built from TRBV10-3 and TRBJ2-7, with 11 bases that match TRBD1. Germline values: CDR1 ENHRY, CDR2 SYGVKD. Losses at the gene ends were 5 bases for V and 2 bases for J; bases not matched to a gene: 8. The CDR3 spans 16 residues. CDR3 sequence: CAISPYRDRGAYEQYF. CDR3 DNA sequence: TGTGCCATCAGTCCCTACCGGGACAGGGGGGCCTACGAGCAGTACTTC.

This clonotype came up a few times. The V call is TRBV12-3 or TRBV12-4, the J call TRBJ1-1, with 8 positions matching TRBD1. Trimming cost V 6 bases and J 11 bases; bases outside gene matches: 14. The CDR3 extends over 14 amino acids. CDR3 sequence: CASSPSDRVYRAFF. The CDR3 DNA reads TGTGCCAGCAGCCCTTCGGACAGGGTATATCGGGCTTTCTTT.

This clonotype was observed a handful of times. The chain uses TRBV6-1 and TRBJ1-3, with D unresolved. V gave up 6 bases and J gave up 4 bases, with 19 bases separating them. Per germline, CDR1 MNHNS and CDR2 SASEGT. CDR3 length: 16 residues. CDR3 sequence reads: CASRSGAFYSGNTIYF. The CDR3 nucleotides read TGTGCCAGCAGGTCCGGCGCCTTCTACTCCGGAAACACCATATATTTT.

This rearrangement joins TRBV5-1 to TRBJ2-1, with 11 bases that match TRBD1. CDR3 length: 15 amino acids. Germline V gives CDR1 SGHRS, CDR2 YFSETQ. J lost 7 bases, V lost 7 bases, and 10 bases had no gene match. The CDR3 nucleotides read TGCGCCAGCGCTGCACGGACAGGGGGCATTAATGAGCAGTTCTTC. It translates to CASAARTGGINEQFF.

This clonotype was observed a handful of times. V gene TRBV6-1 combines with J gene TRBJ2-2; no firm D call. Per the germline V gene, CDR1 is MNHNS and CDR2 is SASEGT. Trimming pared 2 bases from V and 4 bases from J, leaving 8 bases between. The length of the CDR3 is 14 residues. CDR3 nucleotide sequence: TGTGCCAGCAGTGAAAATCTGTTCACCGGGGAGCTGTTTTTT. Protein product: CASSENLFTGELFF.

The V and J genes are TRBV6-2 or TRBV6-3 and TRBJ2-7; 11 positions agree with TRBD1. The CDR3 runs to 15 residues. Germline CDR1 and CDR2: MNHEY and SVGEGT. V lost 7 bases to trimming and J lost 2 bases; unmatched junction nucleotides: 7. The DNA for the CDR3 is TGTGCCAGCACCCGAGGGGGACAGGGGGCCTACGAGCAGTACTTC. This gives the protein CASTRGGQGAYEQYF.

The genes are TRBV3-1 and TRBJ2-3; perhaps TRBD1 as D (6 bases). The CDR3 is made up of 15 amino acids. Germline V CDR1 and CDR2: LGHDT, YNNKEL (reference sequence). With 3 bases removed from V and 2 bases from J, the gap between germline ends came to 12 bases. This chain's CDR3 is CASSHEWGHTDTQYF. The CDR3 nucleotides read TGTGCCAGCAGCCACGAGTGGGGGCACACAGATACGCAGTATTTT.

V usage is TRBV20-1 and J usage is TRBJ2-2; 10 positions agree with TRBD2. The CDR3 runs to 16 residues. Germline assignment: CDR1 DFQATT and CDR2 SNEGSKA (reference sequence). V lost 0 bases to trimming and J lost 4 bases; unmatched junction nucleotides: 5. The CDR3 nucleotides read TGCAGTGCTAGAGATGCAAGCGGGGGGGGCACCGGGGAGCTGTTTTTT. Its protein is CSARDASGGGTGELFF.

The chain uses TRBV20-1 and TRBJ2-3, with D tentatively TRBD2 (6 bases). The CDR3 covers 15 residues. Germline V gene sequence: CDR1 DFQATT, CDR2 SNEGSKA (reference sequence). With 3 bases removed from V and 4 bases from J, the gap between germline ends came to 17 bases. The CDR3, as DNA: TGCAGTGCTAGTGGGACTGCATGGAGCCCAGATACGCAGTATTTT. Translating it yields CSASGTAWSPDTQYF.

This clonotype was seen a handful of times. The gene calls are TRBV15 and TRBJ2-3, with a tentative D call TRBD2 (6 bases). CDR1 is LNHNV, CDR2 YYDKDF, per germline (reference sequence). Trimming removed 4 bases at V and 0 bases at J, with 20 bases between. The CDR3 is made up of 18 amino acids. The CDR3: CATSTIPSGLASTDTQYF. The CDR3 DNA follows: TGTGCCACCAGCACCATCCCCTCGGGTCTAGCGAGCACAGATACGCAGTATTTT.

The rearrangement links TRBV12-3 or TRBV12-4 to TRBJ2-7; D remains ambiguous. CDR3 length: 16 amino acids. Trimming stripped 6 bases from V and 0 bases from J, with 18 bases between. The DNA for the CDR3 is TGTGCCAGCAGCTCAGAGAGGACCACCTACTCCTACGAGCAGTACTTC. Amino acid sequence: CASSSERTTYSYEQYF.

The J gene is TRBJ2-1, the V gene TRBV12-3 or TRBV12-4, with 12 bases aligning to TRBD2. V gave up 5 bases and J gave up 5 bases; unmatched junction bases: 4. CDR3 length equals 15 residues. The CDR3 nucleotides are TGTGCCAGCAGTCGGCGACTAGCGGGGGACAATGAGCAGTTCTTC. Its translation is CASSRRLAGDNEQFF.

The gene calls are TRBV25-1 and TRBJ2-7; no clear D gene. Between the trimmed V and J ends, which lost 8 bases and 0 bases, there was a span of 11 bases. The germline V gene encodes CDR1 MGHDK and CDR2 SYGVNS. The CDR3 loop spans 13 amino acids. The CDR3 region has the DNA TGTGCCAGCGGGCAGTTTAACTCCTACGAGCAGTACTTC. Its protein is CASGQFNSYEQYF.

This clonotype has just one count. The V call is TRBV12-3 or TRBV12-4, the J call TRBJ2-3; D not resolved. This CDR3 spans 14 amino acids. V gave up 2 bases and J gave up 2 bases, with 8 bases separating them. CDR3 coding DNA: TGTGCCAGCAGTTTATCTGAATACACAGATACGCAGTATTTT. Translated, it gives CASSLSEYTDTQYF.

This clonotype occurred a few times. The chain is built from TRBV12-3 or TRBV12-4 and TRBJ2-5; D gene unclear. Deletions cut 5 bases from V and 4 bases from J, with 8 bases between. This CDR3 contains 12 residues. CDR3 in amino acids: CASSAIGETQYF. The DNA for the CDR3 is TGTGCCAGCAGTGCCATCGGAGAGACCCAGTACTTC.

CDR3 bases: TGTGCCACCAGTTCCGGGACTAGCACCTACAATGAGCAGTTCTTC. It specifies CATSSGTSTYNEQFF. The rearrangement links TRBV24-1 to TRBJ2-1, with TRBD2 matching over 9 bases. V was clipped by 6 bases and J by 2 bases; unmatched bases: 4. The CDR3 covers 15 residues. Looked up from germline, CDR1 is KGHDR and CDR2 is SFDVKD.

The chain recombines TRBV5-1 with TRBJ2-3; D uncertain. V was clipped by 4 bases and J by 3 bases, with 18 bases between them. In germline, CDR1 is SGHRS, CDR2 YFSETQ. The CDR3 totals 16 residues. CDR3 nucleotides: TGCGCCAGCAGCCTCCCTGACTCCGGAATGACAGATACGCAGTATTTT. It is translated as CASSLPDSGMTDTQYF.

The genes are TRBV7-3 and TRBJ1-2; TRBD1 matches 11 bases. Trimming removed 5 bases from V and 2 bases from J; junction bases left unmatched: 10. The CDR3 is 17 residues long. From germline, CDR1 is SGHTA and CDR2 FQGTGA. The CDR3 reads CASSRTGGARINYGYTF. The CDR3 coding sequence is TGTGCCAGCAGCCGGACAGGGGGCGCCCGGATCAACTATGGCTACACCTTC.

This clonotype has only a few counts. The J gene is TRBJ2-1, the V gene TRBV20-1; D remains unclear. Germline V gene data show CDR1 as DFQATT and CDR2 as SNEGSKA (reference sequence). The V end was cut by 0 bases, the J end by 3 bases, with 12 bases between. The CDR3 is 15 residues long. The CDR3 sequence: CSARDQIGDYNEQFF. CDR3 bases: TGCAGTGCTAGAGATCAAATAGGAGACTACAATGAGCAGTTCTTC.

The V call is TRBV20-1, the J call TRBJ2-1; D not certain. The CDR3 is made up of 11 amino acids. V lost 6 bases and J 8 bases, leaving 11 bases between the germline ends. The germline V gene encodes CDR1 DFQATT and CDR2 SNEGSKA (reference sequence). CDR3 in amino acids: CSATPGHEQFF. The CDR3, as DNA: TGCAGTGCCACCCCCGGCCATGAGCAGTTCTTC.

The chain links TRBV7-8 to TRBJ2-2; no firm D call. Trimming removed 1 base from V and 1 base from J, with 10 bases in between. Germline assignment: CDR1 SGHVS and CDR2 FQNEAQ. CDR3 length: 16 residues. CDR3 in DNA: TGTGCCAGCAGCTTAGACCCCCGACAGAACACCGGGGAGCTGTTTTTT. It specifies CASSLDPRQNTGELFF.

This chain links TRBV20-1 with TRBJ1-2; 7 nucleotides match TRBD1. This CDR3 has 11 residues. Germline loops: CDR1 DFQATT, CDR2 SNEGSKA (reference sequence). V dropped 6 bases and J dropped 8; count of bases not matched to a gene: 6. The CDR3 region is CSALQGRGYTF. CDR3 coding DNA: TGCAGTGCCCTACAGGGGCGGGGCTACACCTTC.